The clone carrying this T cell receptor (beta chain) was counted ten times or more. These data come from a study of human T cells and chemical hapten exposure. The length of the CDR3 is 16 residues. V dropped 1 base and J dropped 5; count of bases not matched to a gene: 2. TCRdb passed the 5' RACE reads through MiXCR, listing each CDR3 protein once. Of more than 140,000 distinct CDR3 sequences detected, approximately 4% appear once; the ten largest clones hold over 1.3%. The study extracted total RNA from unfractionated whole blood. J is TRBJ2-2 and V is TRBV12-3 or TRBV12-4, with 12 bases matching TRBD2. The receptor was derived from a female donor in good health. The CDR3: CASSLETSGGTGELFF. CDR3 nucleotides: TGTGCCAGCAGTTTAGAGACTAGCGGGGGAACCGGGGAGCTGTTTTTT.